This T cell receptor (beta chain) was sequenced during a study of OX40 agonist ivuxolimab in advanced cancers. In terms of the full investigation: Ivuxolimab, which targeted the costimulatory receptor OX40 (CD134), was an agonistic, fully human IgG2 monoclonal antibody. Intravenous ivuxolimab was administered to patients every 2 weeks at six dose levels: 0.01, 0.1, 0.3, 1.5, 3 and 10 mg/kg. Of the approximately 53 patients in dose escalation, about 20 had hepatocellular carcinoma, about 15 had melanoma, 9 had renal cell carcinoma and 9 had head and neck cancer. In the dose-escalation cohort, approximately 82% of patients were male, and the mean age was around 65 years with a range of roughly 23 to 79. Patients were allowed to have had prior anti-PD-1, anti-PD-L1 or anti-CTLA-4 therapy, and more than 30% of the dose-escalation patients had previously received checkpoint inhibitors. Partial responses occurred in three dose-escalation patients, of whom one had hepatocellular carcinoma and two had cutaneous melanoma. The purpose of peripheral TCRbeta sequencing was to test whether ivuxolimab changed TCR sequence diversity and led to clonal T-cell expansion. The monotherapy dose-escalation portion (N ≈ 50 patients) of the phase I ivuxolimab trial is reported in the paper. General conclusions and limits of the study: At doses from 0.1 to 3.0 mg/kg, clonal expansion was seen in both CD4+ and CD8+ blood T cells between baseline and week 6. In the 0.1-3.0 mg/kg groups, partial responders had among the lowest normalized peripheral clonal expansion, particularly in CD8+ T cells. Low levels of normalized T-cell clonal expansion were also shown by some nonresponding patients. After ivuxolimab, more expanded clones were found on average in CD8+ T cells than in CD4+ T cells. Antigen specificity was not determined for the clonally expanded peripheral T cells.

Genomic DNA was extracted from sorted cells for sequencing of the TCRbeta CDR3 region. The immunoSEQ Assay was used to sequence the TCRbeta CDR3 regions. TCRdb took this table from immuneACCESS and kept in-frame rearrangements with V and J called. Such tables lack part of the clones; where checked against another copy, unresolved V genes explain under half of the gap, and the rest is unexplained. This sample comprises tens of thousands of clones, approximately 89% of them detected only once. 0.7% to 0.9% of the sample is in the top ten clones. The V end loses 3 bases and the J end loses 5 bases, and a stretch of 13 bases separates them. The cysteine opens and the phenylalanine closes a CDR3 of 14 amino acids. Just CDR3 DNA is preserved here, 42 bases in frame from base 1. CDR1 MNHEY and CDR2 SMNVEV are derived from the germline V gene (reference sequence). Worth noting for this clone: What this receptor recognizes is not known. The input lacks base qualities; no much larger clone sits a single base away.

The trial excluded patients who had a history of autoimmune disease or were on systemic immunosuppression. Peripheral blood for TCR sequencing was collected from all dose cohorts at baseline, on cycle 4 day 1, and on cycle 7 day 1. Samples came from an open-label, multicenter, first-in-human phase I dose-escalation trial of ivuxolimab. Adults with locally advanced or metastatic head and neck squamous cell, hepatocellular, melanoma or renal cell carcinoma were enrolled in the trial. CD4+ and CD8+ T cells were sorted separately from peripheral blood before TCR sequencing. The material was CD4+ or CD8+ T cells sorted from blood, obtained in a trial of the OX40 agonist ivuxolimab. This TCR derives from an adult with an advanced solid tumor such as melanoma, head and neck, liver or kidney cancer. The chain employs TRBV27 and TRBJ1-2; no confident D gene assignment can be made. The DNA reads TGTGCCAGCAGTTTTCGTGCCGGGATATATGGCTACACCTTC. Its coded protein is CASSFRAGIYGYTF.